These T cell receptor beta chains were read from a single sample in a study of cytomegalovirus exposure and HLA in healthy donors. Clones were sequenced by immunoSEQ multiplex PCR, and TCRdb holds only the in-frame ones, with some missing. The repertoire has some 170,000 clones, 65% to 75% of them found once; the top ten carry 2% to 2.5%. The material sequenced was PBMCs. Source of these receptors: a human donor in good health. The CDR3 runs from the conserved cysteine through the conserved F or W. Each record gives: J gene, clone size, V gene, D gene, CDR3 length, CDR3 DNA, CDR3 protein. A D gene is named only where the DNA matches it firmly. The size field is filled for only some rows; it gives once, few, many or a size class.

TRBJ2-2 - TRBV7-9 TRBD2 17 TGTGCCAGTAGCCCCCAGCTCGGGGGGATAAACACCGGGGAGCTGTTTTTT CASSPQLGGINTGELFF
TRBJ2-3 - TRBV7-9 - 15 TGTGCCAGCAGCCGCCAAAGCGGCGCGGGAGATACGCAGTATTTT CASSRQSGAGDTQYF
TRBJ2-3 once TRBV7-9 - 12 TGTTCCAGCAGCTTAGGACAGCATACGCAGTATTTT CSSSLGQHTQYF
TRBJ1-6 - TRBV18 TRBD1 18 TGTGCCAGCTCACTAGACAGACAGGGGGTATCTCGAAATTCACCCCTCCACTTT CASSLDRQGVSRNSPLHF
TRBJ1-5 few TRBV7-8 TRBD1 16 TGTGCCAGCAGCTTAGCTACAGGGGCATTCAATCAGCCCCAGCATTTT CASSLATGAFNQPQHF
TRBJ2-7 - TRBV11-2 - 13 TGTGCCAGCAGCTTATTCCCCAGCTACGAGCAGTACTTC CASSLFPSYEQYF
TRBJ2-1 few TRBV15 - 16 TGTGCCACCAGCGGACCACGCCAGGGTCCAAACAATGAGCAGTTCTTC CATSGPRQGPNNEQFF
TRBJ1-2 - TRBV7-3 - 14 TGTGCCAGCAGCTTGAATCCGGGATCGATTGGCTACACCTTC CASSLNPGSIGYTF
TRBJ2-5 few TRBV27 - 15 TGTGCCAGCAGTCCACTCAAAACAGCCGAGGAGACCCAGTACTTC CASSPLKTAEETQYF
TRBJ1-4 - TRBV30 TRBD1 15 TGTGCCTGGAGTGTCTGGGGGCAGGGGGACGAAAAACTGTTTTTT CAWSVWGQGDEKLFF
TRBJ2-7 once TRBV27 - 12 TGTGCCAGCAGTTTTCCCGGGTTCGAGCAGTACTTC CASSFPGFEQYF
TRBJ2-7 - TRBV5-6 - 13 TGTGCCAGCAGCTTCTCGAGGGTAGAAGGGCAGTACTTC CASSFSRVEGQYF
TRBJ2-1 - TRBV7-2 - 11 TGTGCCAGCAGCTTAGCCGATGAGCAGTTCTTC CASSLADEQFF
TRBJ2-1 - TRBV5-1 - 15 TGCGCCAGCAGCTCCGGTTCCTTTGCCTACAATGAGCAGTTCTTC CASSSGSFAYNEQFF
TRBJ1-2 - TRBV2 TRBD1 15 TGTGCCAGCAGTGAAGGACAGGGACCTAACTATGGCTACACCTTC CASSEGQGPNYGYTF